What follows are 17 T cell receptor beta chains derived from one specimen sequenced in a study of blood T cell repertoires in COVID-19. The repertoire was sequenced with immunoSEQ multiplex PCR; TCRdb's copy has only in-frame clones and lacks some. The sample has roughly 170,000 clones, approximately 87% seen once. The material sequenced was peripheral blood. Receptor source: a woman aged 18-29 years who had recovered from COVID-19.

This chain connects TRBV7-2 to TRBJ2-6; D unresolved. The CDR3 is 16 amino acids. The V gene's germline CDR1 is SGHTA and CDR2 FQGNSA. The germline V and J ends were trimmed by 6 bases and 1 base, with 13 bases remaining between them. The CDR3 reads CASRFPGGSGANVLTF. CDR3 bases: TGTGCCAGCAGGTTCCCGGGTGGGTCTGGGGCCAACGTCCTGACTTTC.

V is TRBV4-3 and J is TRBJ2-2; the match to TRBD2 covers 10 bases. The germline CDR1 and CDR2 sequences are LGHNA and YSLEER. The CDR3 consists of 17 residues. V lost 0 bases, J lost 4 bases, and 5 bases stayed unmatched. The CDR3 DNA sequence: TGCGCCAGCAGCCAAGATTCACTAGCGGGGAGCACCGGGGAGCTGTTTTTT. Protein sequence: CASSQDSLAGSTGELFF.

The CDR3 loop reads CASSLTGLAQYF. The CDR3 DNA sequence: TGTGCCAGCAGCCTTACTGGACTAGCGCAGTACTTC. The rearrangement uses TRBV5-4 and TRBJ2-5, with TRBD2 matching over 9 bases. The CDR3 is 12 amino acids. J gave up 11 bases and V 4 bases, and 6 bases lay outside the gene matches. CDR1 is SGHNT and CDR2 is YYREEE in the germline V gene (reference sequence).

The CDR3 loop reads CASSPERGRSPLHF. The CDR3 nucleotides read TGTGCCAGCAGCCCAGAGCGGGGTCGATCACCCCTCCACTTT. This sequence joins TRBV3-1 (or the pseudogene TRBV3-2) and TRBJ1-6; D is ambiguous. The CDR3 is 14 residues long. The germline gives CDR1 LGHDT, CDR2 YNNKEL (reference sequence). The V end lost 4 bases, the J end lost 10 bases, and 14 bases lay between the germline ends.

The chain combines TRBV4-1 with TRBJ2-7; no definite D call. The V and J ends lost 0 bases and 3 bases respectively, with 9 bases between them. The CDR3 contains 14 residues. Looked up from germline, CDR1 is MGHRA and CDR2 is YSYEKL. CDR3 sequence reads: CASSQESRYYEQYF. The CDR3 coding sequence is TGCGCCAGCAGCCAAGAATCCAGATACTACGAGCAGTACTTC.

This rearrangement joins TRBV10-3 to TRBJ2-2; the match to TRBD1 covers 9 bases. Germline V gene sequence: CDR1 ENHRY, CDR2 SYGVKD. This CDR3 has 16 residues. J was trimmed by 7 bases and V by 4 bases; bases with no gene match: 10. CDR3 sequence reads: CAISAHSGQGFGELFF. CDR3 coding DNA: TGTGCCATCAGTGCACACTCGGGACAGGGCTTCGGGGAGCTGTTTTTT.

This sequence joins TRBV19 and TRBJ1-5; 9 positions match TRBD1. The V and J ends lost 7 bases and 5 bases, in that order; junction bases with no gene match: 6. The CDR3 covers 14 residues. Germline lookup yields CDR1 LNHDA and CDR2 SQIVND (reference sequence). The CDR3 nucleotides are TGTGCCAGTACAAAAGGGGACAGGGATCAGCCCCAGCATTTT. Its protein product is CASTKGDRDQPQHF.

This chain joins TRBV5-1 and TRBJ2-3; 8 bases map to TRBD2. V was pared by 2 bases and J by 0 bases, with 2 bases of the junction left unmatched. The germline V gene encodes CDR1 SGHRS and CDR2 YFSETQ. The CDR3 is 15 residues long. CDR3 DNA sequence: TGCGCCAGCAGCTTTAGCGGGGATAGCACAGATACGCAGTATTTT. Amino acids: CASSFSGDSTDTQYF.

The J gene is TRBJ1-4, the V gene TRBV7-9, with D unresolved. Germline V gives CDR1 SEHNR, CDR2 FQNEAQ (reference sequence). The germline V and J ends were trimmed by 6 bases and 8 bases, with 16 bases remaining between them. This CDR3 region has 14 residues. This CDR3 reads CASSPLVREEKLFF. The CDR3 DNA is TGTGCCAGCAGTCCCCTTGTCCGGGAAGAAAAACTGTTTTTT.

V is TRBV7-8 and J is TRBJ1-1, with D perhaps matching TRBD1 (5 bases). V was trimmed by 5 bases and J by 9 bases, leaving 13 bases between them. Germline V gene sequence: CDR1 SGHVS, CDR2 FQNEAQ. The CDR3 consists of 12 residues. The CDR3 loop is CASSQVGGQAFF. The CDR3 DNA is TGTGCCAGCAGCCAGGTGGGGGGACAAGCTTTCTTT.

The chain links TRBV11-2 to TRBJ2-2; D gene ambiguous. CDR3 length equals 14 residues. Between the trimmed V and J ends, which lost 5 bases and 6 bases, there was a span of 13 bases. CDR1 is SGHAT, CDR2 FQNNGV, per germline. The CDR3 region has the DNA TGTGCCAGCAGCGCCCCTCGGGTGGCCGGGGAGCTGTTTTTT. This gives the protein CASSAPRVAGELFF.

J is TRBJ1-1 and V is TRBV5-4; no firm D call. The CDR3 extends over 14 amino acids. The V and J ends lost 4 bases and 1 base respectively, with 11 bases between them. Germline V lookup: CDR1 SGHNT, CDR2 YYREEE (reference sequence). CDR3 in amino acids: CASSPGGGNTEAFF. In nucleotides, the CDR3 is TGTGCCAGCAGCCCCGGCGGTGGGAACACTGAAGCTTTCTTT.

The chain combines TRBV14 with TRBJ2-5; 8 nucleotides agree with TRBD1. The V and J ends lost 6 bases and 6 bases, in that order; junction bases with no gene match: 9. The V gene's germline CDR1 is SGHDN and CDR2 FVKESK. The CDR3 extends over 14 amino acids. CDR3 in amino acids: CASRHSGGAKTQYF. CDR3 in DNA: TGTGCCAGCAGACACTCAGGGGGCGCGAAGACCCAGTACTTC.

The chain links TRBV4-1 to TRBJ2-5; 7 bases line up with TRBD1. Trimming removed 0 bases from V and 0 bases from J; junction bases left unmatched: 7. The CDR3 loop spans 17 amino acids. CDR1 and CDR2 from the germline V gene are MGHRA and YSYEKL. The CDR3 here is CASSQDEGTAYQETQYF. As DNA, the CDR3 is TGCGCCAGCAGCCAAGATGAAGGGACAGCATACCAAGAGACCCAGTACTTC.

This sequence joins TRBV30 and TRBJ2-1, with 14 positions matching TRBD2. V was clipped by 1 base and J by 9 bases; unmatched bases: 2. Germline CDR1 and CDR2: GTSNPN and SVGIG (reference sequence). CDR3 length: 14 amino acids. In DNA, the CDR3 is TGTGCCTGGAGTGCGGGACTAGCGGGAGTTGAGCAGTTCTTC. This translates into CAWSAGLAGVEQFF.

This chain uses TRBV4-3 with TRBJ1-1, with 7 bases fitting TRBD1. This CDR3 region has 15 residues. Germline CDR1 is LGHNA and CDR2 is YSLEER. J was trimmed by 0 bases and V by 1 base; bases with no gene match: 2. CDR3 DNA sequence: TGCGCCAGCAGCCAAGGGGACAGCATGAACACTGAAGCTTTCTTT. Amino acids: CASSQGDSMNTEAFF.

The chain joins TRBV5-6 to TRBJ1-1, with 10 positions matching TRBD1. Looked up from germline, CDR1 is SGHDT and CDR2 is YYEEEE. Trimming at V came to 2 bases and at J to 0 bases, leaving 7 bases not matched to a gene. This CDR3 has 17 amino acids. The CDR3 coding sequence is TGTGCCAGCAGCTTAGACAGGGGGCAAGGGTTGAACACTGAAGCTTTCTTT. This translates into CASSLDRGQGLNTEAFF.